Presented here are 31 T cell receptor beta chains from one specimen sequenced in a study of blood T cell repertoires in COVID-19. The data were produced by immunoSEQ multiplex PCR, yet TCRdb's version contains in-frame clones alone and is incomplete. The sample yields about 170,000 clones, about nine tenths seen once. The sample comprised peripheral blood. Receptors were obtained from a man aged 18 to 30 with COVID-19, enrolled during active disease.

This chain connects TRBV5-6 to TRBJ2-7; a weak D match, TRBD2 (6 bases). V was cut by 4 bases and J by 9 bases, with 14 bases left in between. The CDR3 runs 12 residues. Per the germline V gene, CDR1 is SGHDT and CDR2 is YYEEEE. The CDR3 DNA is TGTGCCAGCAGCACGGGACTTTCACGGCAGTACTTC. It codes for CASSTGLSRQYF.

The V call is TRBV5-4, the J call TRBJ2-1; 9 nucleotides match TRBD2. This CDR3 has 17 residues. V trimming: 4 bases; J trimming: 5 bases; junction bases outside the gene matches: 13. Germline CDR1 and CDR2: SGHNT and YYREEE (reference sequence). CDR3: CASSKPLAGVGNNEQFF. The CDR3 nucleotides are TGTGCCAGCAGCAAACCTTTAGCGGGAGTGGGTAACAATGAGCAGTTCTTC.

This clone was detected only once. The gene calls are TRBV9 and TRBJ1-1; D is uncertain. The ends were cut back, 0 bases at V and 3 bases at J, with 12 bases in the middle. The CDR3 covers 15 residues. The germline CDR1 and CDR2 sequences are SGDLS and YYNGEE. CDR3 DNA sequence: TGTGCCAGCAGCGTAGGTGGAGGGAGGGACACTGAAGCTTTCTTT. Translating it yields CASSVGGGRDTEAFF.

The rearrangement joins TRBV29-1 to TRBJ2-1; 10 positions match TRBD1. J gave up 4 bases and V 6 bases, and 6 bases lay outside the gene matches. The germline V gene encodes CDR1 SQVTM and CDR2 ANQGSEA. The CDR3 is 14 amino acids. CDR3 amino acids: CSVLGQGPYNEQFF. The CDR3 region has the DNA TGCAGCGTACTGGGACAGGGGCCTTACAATGAGCAGTTCTTC.

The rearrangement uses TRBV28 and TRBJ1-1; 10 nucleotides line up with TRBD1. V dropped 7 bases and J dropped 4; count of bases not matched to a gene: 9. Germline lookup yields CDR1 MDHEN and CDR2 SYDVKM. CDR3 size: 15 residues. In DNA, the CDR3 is TGTGCCAGCAATCCTTCGAGGACAGGGGGCACTGAAGCTTTCTTT. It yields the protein CASNPSRTGGTEAFF.

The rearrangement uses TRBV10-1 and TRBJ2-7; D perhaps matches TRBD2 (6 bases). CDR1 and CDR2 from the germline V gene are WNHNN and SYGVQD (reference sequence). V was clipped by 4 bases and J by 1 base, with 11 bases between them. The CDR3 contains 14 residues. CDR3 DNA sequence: TGCGCCAGCAGTGGACCACGGGGGTCCTACGAGCAGTACTTC. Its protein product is CASSGPRGSYEQYF.

CDR3 DNA: TGTGTCAGGGTACAGCACACAGATACGCAGTATTTT. Translating gives CVRVQHTDTQYF. The chain joins TRBV28 to TRBJ2-3; a weak D match, TRBD1 (5 bases). CDR1 MDHEN and CDR2 SYDVKM come from the germline V gene. This CDR3 has 12 amino acids. Together with reference TRBV28 and TRBJ2-3, the CDR3 gives the full variable domain: DVKVTQSSRYLVKRTGEKVFLECVQDMDHENMFWYRQDPGLGLRLIYFSYDVKMKEKGDIPEGYSVSREKKERFSLILESASTNQTSMYLCVRVQHTDTQYFGPGTRLTVL.

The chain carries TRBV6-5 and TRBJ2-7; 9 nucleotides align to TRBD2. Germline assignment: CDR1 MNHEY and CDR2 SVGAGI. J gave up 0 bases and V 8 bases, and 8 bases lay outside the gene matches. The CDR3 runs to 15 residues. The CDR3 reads CASGAGLAHSYEQYF. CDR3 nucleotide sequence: TGTGCCAGCGGAGCAGGACTAGCGCACTCCTACGAGCAGTACTTC.

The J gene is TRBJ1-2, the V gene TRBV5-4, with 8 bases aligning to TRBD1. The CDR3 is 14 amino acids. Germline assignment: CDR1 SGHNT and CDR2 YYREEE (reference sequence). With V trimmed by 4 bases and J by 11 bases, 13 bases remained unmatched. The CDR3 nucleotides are TGTGCCAGCAGCCTAAAATTAGGACAGGGTAAATACACCTTC. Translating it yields CASSLKLGQGKYTF.

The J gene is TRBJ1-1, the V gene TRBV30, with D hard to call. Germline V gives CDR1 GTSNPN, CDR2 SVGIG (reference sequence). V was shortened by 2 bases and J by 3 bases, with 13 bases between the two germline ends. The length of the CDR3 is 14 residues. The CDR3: CAWSLYSQDTEAFF. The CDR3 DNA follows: TGTGCCTGGAGTTTGTATTCTCAGGACACTGAAGCTTTCTTT. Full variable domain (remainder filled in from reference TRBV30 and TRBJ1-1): SQTIHQWPATLVQPVGSPLSLECTVEGTSNPNLYWYRQAAGRGLQLLFYSVGIGQISSEVPQNLSASRPQDRQFILSSKKLLLSDSGFYLCAWSLYSQDTEAFFGQGTRLTVV.

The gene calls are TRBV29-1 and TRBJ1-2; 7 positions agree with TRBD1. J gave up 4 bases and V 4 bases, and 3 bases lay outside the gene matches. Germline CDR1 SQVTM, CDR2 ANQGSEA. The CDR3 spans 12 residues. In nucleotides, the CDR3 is TGCAGCGTTGGGACAGGCATCTATGGCTACACCTTC. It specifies CSVGTGIYGYTF.

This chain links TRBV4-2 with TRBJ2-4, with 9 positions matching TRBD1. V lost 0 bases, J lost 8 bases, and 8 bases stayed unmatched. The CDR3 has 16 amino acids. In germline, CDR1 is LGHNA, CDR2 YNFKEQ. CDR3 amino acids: CASSQEGGQGSDIQYF. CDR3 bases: TGTGCCAGCAGCCAAGAGGGGGGACAGGGTTCAGACATTCAGTACTTC.

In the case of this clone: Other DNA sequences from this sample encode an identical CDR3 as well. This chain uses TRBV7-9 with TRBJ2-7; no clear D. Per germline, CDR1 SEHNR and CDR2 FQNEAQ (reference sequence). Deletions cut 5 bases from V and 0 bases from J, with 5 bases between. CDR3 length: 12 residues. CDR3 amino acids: CASSLSSYEQYF. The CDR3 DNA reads TGTGCCAGCAGCCTAAGCTCCTACGAGCAGTACTTC. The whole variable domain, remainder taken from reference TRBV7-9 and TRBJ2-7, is DTGVSQNPRHKITKRGQNVTFRCDPISEHNRLYWYRQTLGQGPEFLTYFQNEAQLEKSRLLSDRFSAERPKGSFSTLEIQRTEQGDSAMYLCASSLSSYEQYFGPGTRLTVT.

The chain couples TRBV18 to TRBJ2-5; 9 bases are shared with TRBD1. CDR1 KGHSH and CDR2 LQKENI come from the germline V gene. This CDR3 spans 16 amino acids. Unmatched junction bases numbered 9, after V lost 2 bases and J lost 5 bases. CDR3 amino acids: CASSPDNRGRGETQYF. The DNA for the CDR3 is TGTGCCAGCTCACCAGACAACAGGGGGCGCGGGGAGACCCAGTACTTC.

The CDR3, as DNA: TGCAGCGTTGAAGAGGACAGGGCTCGCGGCTACACCTTC. Its translation: CSVEEDRARGYTF. This rearrangement joins TRBV29-1 to TRBJ1-2; TRBD1 matches at 8 bases. The V gene's germline CDR1 is SQVTM and CDR2 ANQGSEA. There are 13 residues in the CDR3. The ends lost 0 bases at V and 8 bases at J; junction bases unmatched: 5. Filled out from reference TRBV29-1 and TRBJ1-2, the complete variable domain reads SAVISQKPSRDICQRGTSLTIQCQVDSQVTMMFWYRQQPGQSLTLIATANQGSEATYESGFVIDKFPISRPNLTFSTLTVSNMSPEDSSIYLCSVEEDRARGYTFGSGTRLTVV.

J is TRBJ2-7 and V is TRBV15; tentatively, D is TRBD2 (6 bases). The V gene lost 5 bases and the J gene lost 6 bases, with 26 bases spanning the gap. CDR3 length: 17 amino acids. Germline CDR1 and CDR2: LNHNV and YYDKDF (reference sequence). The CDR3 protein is CATSSPLEKGGLSEQYF. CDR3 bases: TGTGCCACCAGCTCCCCCCTAGAAAAGGGAGGATTGAGCGAGCAGTACTTC. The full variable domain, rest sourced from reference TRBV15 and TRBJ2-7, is DAMVIQNPRYQVTQFGKPVTLSCSQTLNHNVMYWYQQKSSQAPKLLFHYYDKDFNNEADTPDNFQSRRPNTSFCFLDIRSPGLGDTAMYLCATSSPLEKGGLSEQYFGPGTRLTVT.

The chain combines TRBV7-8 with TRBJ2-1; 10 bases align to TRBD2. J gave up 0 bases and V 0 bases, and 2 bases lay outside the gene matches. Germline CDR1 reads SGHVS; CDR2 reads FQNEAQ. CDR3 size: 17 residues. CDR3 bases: TGTGCCAGCAGCTTAGCGACTAGCGGGTTCTCCTACAATGAGCAGTTCTTC. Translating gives CASSLATSGFSYNEQFF.

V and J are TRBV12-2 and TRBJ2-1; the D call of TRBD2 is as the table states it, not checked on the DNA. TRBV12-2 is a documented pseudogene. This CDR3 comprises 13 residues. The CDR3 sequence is CASRSTRVREQFF. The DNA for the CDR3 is TGTGCAAGTCGCTCTACACGGGTCCGCGAGCAGTTCTTC.

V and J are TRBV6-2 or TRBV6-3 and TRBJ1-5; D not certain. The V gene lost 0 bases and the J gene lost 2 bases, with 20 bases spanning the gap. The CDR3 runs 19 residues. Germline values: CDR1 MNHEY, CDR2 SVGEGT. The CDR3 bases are TGTGCCAGCAGTTACTCCCAGGCAGCCCCGCGGGCGGGCAATCAGCCCCAGCATTTT. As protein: CASSYSQAAPRAGNQPQHF.

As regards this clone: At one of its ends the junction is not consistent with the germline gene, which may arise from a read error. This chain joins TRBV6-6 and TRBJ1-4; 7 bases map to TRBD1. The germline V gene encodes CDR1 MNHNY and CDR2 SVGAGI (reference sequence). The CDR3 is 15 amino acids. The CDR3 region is CASSYSDKTGSGLLF. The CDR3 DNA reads TGTGCCAGCAGTTACTCGGACAAGACAGGGTCGGGACTGCTTTTT.

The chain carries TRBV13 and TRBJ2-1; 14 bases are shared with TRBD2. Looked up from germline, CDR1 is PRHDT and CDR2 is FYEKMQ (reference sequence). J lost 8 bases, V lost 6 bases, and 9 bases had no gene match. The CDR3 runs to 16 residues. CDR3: CASRRPGTSGSHEQFF. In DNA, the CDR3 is TGTGCCAGCAGGCGACCCGGGACTAGCGGGAGCCATGAGCAGTTCTTC. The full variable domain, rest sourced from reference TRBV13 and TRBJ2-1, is AAGVIQSPRHLIKEKRETATLKCYPIPRHDTVYWYQQGPGQDPQFLISFYEKMQSDKGSIPDRFSAQQFSDYHSELNMSSLELGDSALYFCASRRPGTSGSHEQFFGPGTRLTVL.

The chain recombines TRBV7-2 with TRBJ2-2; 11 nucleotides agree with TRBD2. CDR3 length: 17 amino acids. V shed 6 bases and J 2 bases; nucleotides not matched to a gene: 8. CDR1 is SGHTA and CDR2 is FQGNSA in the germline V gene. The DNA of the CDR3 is TGTGCCAGCAGTCTGATAAGACTAGCGGGAAACACCGGGGAGCTGTTTTTT. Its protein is CASSLIRLAGNTGELFF.

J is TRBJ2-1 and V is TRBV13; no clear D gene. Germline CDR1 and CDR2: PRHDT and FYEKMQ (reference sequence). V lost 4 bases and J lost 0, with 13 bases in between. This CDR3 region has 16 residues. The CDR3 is CASSSYLASSYNEQFF. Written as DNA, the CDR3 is TGTGCCAGCAGCTCCTATCTCGCTAGCTCCTACAATGAGCAGTTCTTC.

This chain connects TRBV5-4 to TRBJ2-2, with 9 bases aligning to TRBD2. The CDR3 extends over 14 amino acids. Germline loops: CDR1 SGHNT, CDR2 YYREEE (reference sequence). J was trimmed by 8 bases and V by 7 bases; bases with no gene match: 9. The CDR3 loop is CASRLAGVAGELFF. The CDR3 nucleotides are TGTGCCAGCCGATTAGCGGGAGTGGCTGGGGAGCTGTTTTTT.

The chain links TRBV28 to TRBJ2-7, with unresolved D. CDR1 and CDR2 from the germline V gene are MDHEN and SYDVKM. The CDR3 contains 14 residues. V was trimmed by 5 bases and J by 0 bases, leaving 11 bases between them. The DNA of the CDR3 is TGTGCCAGCAGTACGAGCGCCAGCTCCTACGAGCAGTACTTC. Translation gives CASSTSASSYEQYF.

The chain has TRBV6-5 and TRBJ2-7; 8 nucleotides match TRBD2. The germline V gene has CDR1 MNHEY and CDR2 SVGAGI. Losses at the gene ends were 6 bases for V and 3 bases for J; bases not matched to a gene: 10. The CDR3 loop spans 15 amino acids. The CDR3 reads CASRGGGGRFYEQYF. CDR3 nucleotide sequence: TGTGCCAGCAGAGGGGGGGGCGGGAGGTTCTACGAGCAGTACTTC.

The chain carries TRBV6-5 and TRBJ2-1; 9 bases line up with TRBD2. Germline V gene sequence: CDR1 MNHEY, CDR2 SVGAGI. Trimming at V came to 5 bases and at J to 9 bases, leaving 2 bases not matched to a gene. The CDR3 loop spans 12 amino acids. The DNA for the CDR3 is TGTGCCAGCAGTAATAGCGGGGGTGAGCAGTTCTTC. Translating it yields CASSNSGGEQFF.

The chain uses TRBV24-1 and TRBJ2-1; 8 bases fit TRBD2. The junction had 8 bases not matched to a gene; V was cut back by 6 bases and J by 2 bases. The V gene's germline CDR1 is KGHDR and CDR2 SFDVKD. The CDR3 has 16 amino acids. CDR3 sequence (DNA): TGTGCCACCAGTCCGGGGGGGACGAGGACCTACAATGAGCAGTTCTTC. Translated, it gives CATSPGGTRTYNEQFF.

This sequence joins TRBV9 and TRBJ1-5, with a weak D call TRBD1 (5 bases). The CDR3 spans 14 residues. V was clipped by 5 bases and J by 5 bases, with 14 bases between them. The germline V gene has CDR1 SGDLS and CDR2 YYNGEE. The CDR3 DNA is TGTGCCAGCAGTGGGGGACTCCCGGATCAGCCCCAGCATTTT. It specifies CASSGGLPDQPQHF. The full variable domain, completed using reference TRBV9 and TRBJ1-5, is DSGVTQTPKHLITATGQRVTLRCSPRSGDLSVYWYQQSLDQGLQFLIQYYNGEERAKGNILERFSAQQFPDLHSELNLSSLELGDSALYFCASSGGLPDQPQHFGDGTRLSIL.

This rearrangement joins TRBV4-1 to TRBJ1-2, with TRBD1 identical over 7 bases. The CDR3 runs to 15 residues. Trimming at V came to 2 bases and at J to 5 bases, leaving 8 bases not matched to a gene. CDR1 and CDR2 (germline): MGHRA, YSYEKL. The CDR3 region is CASSQTKGARYGYTF. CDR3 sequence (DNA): TGCGCCAGCAGCCAAACCAAGGGGGCGCGGTATGGCTACACCTTC.

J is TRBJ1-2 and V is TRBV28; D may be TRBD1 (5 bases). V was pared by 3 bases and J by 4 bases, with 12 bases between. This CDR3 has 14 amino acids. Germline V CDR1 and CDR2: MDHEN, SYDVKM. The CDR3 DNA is TGTGCCAGCAGTTTTCTGGGAACAGGCTATGGCTACACCTTC. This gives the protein CASSFLGTGYGYTF.